This T cell receptor (beta chain) was sequenced in a study of blood T cell repertoires in COVID-19. The wider study: Collection of acute and convalescent COVID-19 samples took place in the United States, Italy and Spain. PBMCs, B-cell-depleted T cells, or T cells were the source of the cDNA or gDNA that made up the material.

Original processing methods: Quantification of nucleated cells was approximated via reference gene primer amplification. Assay used: immunoSEQ multiplex PCR; TCRdb lists only in-frame clones, some missing. Clone size and the V and J calls come from that table; the DNA yielded D and trimming. The sample records about 26,000 clones, roughly 84% being singletons. Per the germline V gene, CDR1 is WNHNN and CDR2 is SYGVQD (reference sequence). The CDR3 runs 16 residues. V was clipped by 2 bases and J by 2 bases, with 15 bases between them. The clonotype comes from a human donor in a cohort sampled during active COVID-19. The sample taken for sequencing was peripheral blood. The J gene is TRBJ2-5, the V gene TRBV10-1; TRBD2 is a possible D gene (5 bases). The CDR3 spells CASSEGSGLPQETQYF. The CDR3, as DNA: TGCGCCAGCAGTGAGGGGTCAGGACTCCCTCAAGAGACCCAGTACTTC.